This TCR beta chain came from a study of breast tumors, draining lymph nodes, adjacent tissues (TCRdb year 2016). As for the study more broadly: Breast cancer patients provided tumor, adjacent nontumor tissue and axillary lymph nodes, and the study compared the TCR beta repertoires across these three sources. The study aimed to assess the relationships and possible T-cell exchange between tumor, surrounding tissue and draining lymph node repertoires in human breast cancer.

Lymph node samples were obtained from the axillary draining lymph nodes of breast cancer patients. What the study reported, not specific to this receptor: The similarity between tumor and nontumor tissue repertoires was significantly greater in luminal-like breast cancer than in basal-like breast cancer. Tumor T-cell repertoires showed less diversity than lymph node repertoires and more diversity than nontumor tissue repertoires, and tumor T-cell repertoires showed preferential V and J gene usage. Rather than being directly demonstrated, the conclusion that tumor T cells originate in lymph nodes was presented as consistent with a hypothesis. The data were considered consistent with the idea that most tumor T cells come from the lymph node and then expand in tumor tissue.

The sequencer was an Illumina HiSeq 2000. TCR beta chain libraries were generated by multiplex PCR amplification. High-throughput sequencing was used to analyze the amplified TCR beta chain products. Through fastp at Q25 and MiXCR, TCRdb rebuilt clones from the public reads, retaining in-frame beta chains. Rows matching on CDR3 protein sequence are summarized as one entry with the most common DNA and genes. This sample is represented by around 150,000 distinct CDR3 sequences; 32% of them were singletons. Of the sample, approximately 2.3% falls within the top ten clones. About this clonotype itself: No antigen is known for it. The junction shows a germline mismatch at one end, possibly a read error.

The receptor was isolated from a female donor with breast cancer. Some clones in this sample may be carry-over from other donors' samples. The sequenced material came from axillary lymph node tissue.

The CDR3 protein is CASSHSGRPGQGIGNTEAFF. Here is the DNA: TGTGCCAGCAGTCACTCGGGTCGGCCGGGACAGGGGATCGGGAACACTGAAGCTTTCTTT. The chain couples TRBV6-5 to TRBJ1-1, and 10 junctional nucleotides match TRBD1. There are 20 amino acids in the CDR3, from cysteine to phenylalanine inclusive. The only DNA kept is the CDR3, 60 bases in frame from the first base. The CDR1 and CDR2 encoded by the germline V gene are MNHEY and SVGAGI.